What follows are 28 T cell receptor beta chains derived from one specimen sequenced in a study of blood T cell repertoires in COVID-19. TCRdb's table, derived via immunoSEQ multiplex PCR, lists solely in-frame clones and lacks some. The profile shows about 400,000 clones, roughly 86% of them singletons. Input material: PBMCs or T cells enriched from blood (not recorded which). The receptor source for this set is a middle-aged woman with acute COVID-19.

This rearrangement joins TRBV5-4 to TRBJ1-2; 7 nucleotides match TRBD1. The CDR3 consists of 15 residues. Germline CDR1 and CDR2: SGHNT and YYREEE (reference sequence). J gave up 5 bases and V 4 bases, and 11 bases lay outside the gene matches. CDR3 in amino acids: CASSPGGTAFYGYTF. The CDR3 bases are TGTGCCAGCAGCCCCGGAGGGACAGCCTTTTATGGCTACACCTTC.

The chain carries TRBV6-5 and TRBJ2-7, with 8 bases lining up with TRBD1. This CDR3 is built from 13 residues. Trimming removed 10 bases from V and 0 bases from J; junction bases left unmatched: 5. Germline CDR1 is MNHEY and CDR2 is SVGAGI. The CDR3 here is CATNRGSSYEQYF. For the CDR3, the DNA is TGTGCCACGAACAGGGGGAGCTCCTACGAGCAGTACTTC.

This clone was detected once. The CDR3 sequence: CASSSPGQGPPYEQYF. CDR3 coding DNA: TGTGCCAGCAGCTCCCCGGGACAGGGCCCTCCCTACGAGCAGTACTTC. J is TRBJ2-7 and V is TRBV11-2; 9 bases fit TRBD1. The junction had 9 bases not matched to a gene; V was cut back by 4 bases and J by 2 bases. CDR1 SGHAT and CDR2 FQNNGV come from the germline V gene. CDR3 length: 16 amino acids.

This clone has just one count. The chain employs TRBV9 and TRBJ2-3; 9 nucleotides agree with TRBD1. Germline CDR1 and CDR2: SGDLS and YYNGEE. This CDR3 spans 16 amino acids. V was clipped by 0 bases and J by 2 bases; unmatched bases: 4. The CDR3 sequence: CASSVGTGESTDTQYF. The CDR3 bases are TGTGCCAGCAGCGTAGGGACAGGGGAATCCACAGATACGCAGTATTTT.

The rearrangement joins TRBV3-1 (or the pseudogene TRBV3-2) to TRBJ2-5; TRBD1 agrees at 8 bases. This CDR3 has 15 residues. The germline gives CDR1 LGHDT, CDR2 YNNKEL (reference sequence). The ends lost 1 base at V and 1 base at J; junction bases unmatched: 2. The CDR3 bases are TGTGCCAGCAGCCAAGGACAGGGGAGCCAAGAGACCCAGTACTTC. Its protein is CASSQGQGSQETQYF.

V and J are TRBV5-4 and TRBJ1-3; D not resolved. V was pared by 4 bases and J by 4 bases, with 15 bases between. The CDR3 consists of 15 residues. Germline V CDR1 and CDR2: SGHNT, YYREEE (reference sequence). CDR3 protein: CASSTEPSRGNTIYF. The CDR3 bases are TGTGCCAGCAGCACGGAACCTTCTAGGGGAAACACCATATATTTT.

This clone came up once. The chain recombines TRBV3-1 (or the pseudogene TRBV3-2) with TRBJ1-5; TRBD1 might be the D (5 bases). Germline loops: CDR1 LGHDT, CDR2 YNNKEL (reference sequence). V was pared by 3 bases and J by 7 bases, with 13 bases between. CDR3 length: 14 amino acids. For the CDR3, the DNA is TGTGCCAGCAGCCAGGGGCGGGGGGGACAGCCCCAGCATTTT. Its protein product is CASSQGRGGQPQHF.

V gene TRBV18 combines with J gene TRBJ2-7, with 9 bases fitting TRBD1. The CDR3 length is 15 residues. V dropped 5 bases and J dropped 6; count of bases not matched to a gene: 11. Germline lookup yields CDR1 KGHSH and CDR2 LQKENI. The CDR3 coding sequence is TGTGCCAGCTCAGCCGGGACAGGGAGCTCGGCCGAGCAGTACTTC. Encoded protein: CASSAGTGSSAEQYF.

The rearrangement joins TRBV7-6 to TRBJ1-4; perhaps TRBD1 as D (5 bases). CDR1 and CDR2 (germline): SGHVS, FNYEAQ. Trimming cost V 6 bases and J 0 bases, with 11 bases left between them. CDR3 length: 15 amino acids. Here the CDR3 reads CASRRTHTTNEKLFF. Written as DNA, the CDR3 is TGTGCCAGCAGACGGACACATACAACTAATGAAAAACTGTTTTTT.

The chain is built from TRBV6-1 and TRBJ1-3, with D perhaps matching TRBD1 (6 bases). Trimming shortened V by 0 bases and J by 8 bases, and 14 bases separated the two germline ends. The V gene's germline CDR1 is MNHNS and CDR2 SASEGT. This CDR3 has 15 amino acids. The CDR3 loop is CASSEALGRGDTIYF. In nucleotides, the CDR3 is TGTGCCAGCAGTGAAGCGCTGGGCAGGGGAGACACCATATATTTT.

J is TRBJ1-1 and V is TRBV5-5; no firm D call. This CDR3 is 14 amino acids long. Germline V gives CDR1 SGHKS, CDR2 YYEKEE (reference sequence). V lost 0 bases and J 1 base, leaving 7 bases between the germline ends. The CDR3, as DNA: TGTGCCAGCAGCTTGGCACGGGGGAACACTGAAGCTTTCTTT. Translating it yields CASSLARGNTEAFF.

This clone appeared a few times. The V gene is TRBV30, the J gene TRBJ2-3; 7 bases line up with TRBD1. Germline V gene sequence: CDR1 GTSNPN, CDR2 SVGIG (reference sequence). J lost 2 bases, V lost 2 bases, and 4 bases had no gene match. The CDR3 length is 14 residues. The CDR3 protein is CAWSRDSSTDTQYF. CDR3 in DNA: TGTGCCTGGAGTAGGGACAGCTCCACAGATACGCAGTATTTT. The whole variable domain, filled in from reference TRBV30 and TRBJ2-3, reads SQTIHQWPATLVQPVGSPLSLECTVEGTSNPNLYWYRQAAGRGLQLLFYSVGIGQISSEVPQNLSASRPQDRQFILSSKKLLLSDSGFYLCAWSRDSSTDTQYFGPGTRLTVL.

The chain is built from TRBV7-6 and TRBJ1-5; no definite D call. Germline-derived CDR1 and CDR2 are SGHVS and FNYEAQ. This CDR3 is 14 amino acids long. The V end lost 1 base, the J end lost 6 bases, and 10 bases lay between the germline ends. DNA for the CDR3: TGTGCCAGCAGCTTAGGAGTAGGGAGTCAGCCCCAGCATTTT. It is translated as CASSLGVGSQPQHF.

This chain connects TRBV29-1 to TRBJ2-1, with a weak D call TRBD2 (6 bases). The CDR3 consists of 18 residues. V lost 2 bases and J 6 bases, leaving 26 bases between the germline ends. The germline V gene encodes CDR1 SQVTM and CDR2 ANQGSEA. CDR3 nucleotide sequence: TGCAGCGTTGAAAGTCGGCGTAGGGGACTTGGGGGGATCAATGAGCAGTTCTTC. The encoded protein is CSVESRRRGLGGINEQFF.

The chain links TRBV2 to TRBJ1-6; TRBD1 is a possible D gene (6 bases). The CDR3 is 15 amino acids. V lost 3 bases and J 6 bases, leaving 12 bases between the germline ends. CDR1 is SNHLY and CDR2 is FYNNEI in the germline V gene. For the CDR3, the DNA is TGTGCCAGCAGTGACCCCGCACAGGGTAATTCACCCCTCCACTTT. This codes for CASSDPAQGNSPLHF.

CDR3 residues: CSAREGTGNTEAFF. CDR3 sequence (DNA): TGCAGCGCCCGCGAGGGGACAGGGAACACTGAAGCTTTCTTT. This rearrangement joins TRBV29-1 to TRBJ1-1; 8 bases match TRBD1. The ends lost 7 bases at V and 1 base at J; junction bases unmatched: 8. CDR1 and CDR2 (germline): SQVTM, ANQGSEA. CDR3 length: 14 amino acids.

This clone was detected only a few times. The chain is built from TRBV27 and TRBJ1-2; tentatively, D is TRBD1 (6 bases). Trimming took off 6 bases at V and 1 base at J, with 24 bases between the two ends. The CDR3 is 18 amino acids. From germline, CDR1 is MNHEY and CDR2 SMNVEV (reference sequence). CDR3 bases: TGTGCCAGCAGCTCTCATGTGGGGGGGCGAGGAGTTAACTATGGCTACACCTTC. Encoded protein: CASSSHVGGRGVNYGYTF.

The chain carries TRBV10-3 and TRBJ1-2; a possible D gene is TRBD1 (6 bases). Trimming shortened V by 6 bases and J by 4 bases, and 9 bases separated the two germline ends. Germline assignment: CDR1 ENHRY and CDR2 SYGVKD. The length of the CDR3 is 12 residues. CDR3: CAIRKDSYGYTF. In nucleotides, the CDR3 is TGTGCCATCAGGAAGGACAGCTATGGCTACACCTTC.

The chain is built from TRBV5-1 and TRBJ2-2; D not resolved. The CDR3 loop spans 16 amino acids. CDR1 and CDR2 from the germline V gene are SGHRS and YFSETQ. Trimming took off 1 base at V and 6 bases at J, with 16 bases between the two ends. CDR3 region: CASSLPLPGTAGELFF. The CDR3 DNA follows: TGCGCCAGCAGCTTGCCCCTTCCGGGTACCGCCGGGGAGCTGTTTTTT.

This clone was counted between two and nine times. The chain combines TRBV5-1 with TRBJ2-5; D may be TRBD1 (6 bases). In germline, CDR1 is SGHRS, CDR2 YFSETQ. V lost 4 bases and J 2 bases, leaving 15 bases between the germline ends. The CDR3 totals 15 residues. The chain's CDR3 is CASSLSGALQETQYF. Written as DNA, the CDR3 is TGCGCCAGCAGCCTTTCAGGGGCCCTTCAAGAGACCCAGTACTTC. The variable domain in full, completed from reference TRBV5-1 and TRBJ2-5, reads KAGVTQTPRYLIKTRGQQVTLSCSPISGHRSVSWYQQTPGQGLQFLFEYFSETQRNKGNFPGRFSGRQFSNSRSEMNVSTLELGDSALYLCASSLSGALQETQYFGPGTRLLVL.

The chain couples TRBV5-6 to TRBJ1-2; 9 positions match TRBD1. Germline loops: CDR1 SGHDT, CDR2 YYEEEE. The CDR3 consists of 15 residues. V gave up 1 base and J gave up 6 bases; unmatched junction bases: 7. DNA of the CDR3: TGTGCCAGCAGCTTGTTACCGGACAGGGGTGATGGCTACACCTTC. It specifies CASSLLPDRGDGYTF.

The genes are TRBV30 and TRBJ2-7; D unresolved. CDR3 length equals 13 residues. Germline CDR1 is GTSNPN and CDR2 is SVGIG (reference sequence). V was pared by 2 bases and J by 3 bases, with 11 bases between. DNA of the CDR3: TGTGCCTGGAGTCCTGGCAGGTACTACGAGCAGTACTTC. It translates to CAWSPGRYYEQYF. Drawing the rest from reference TRBV30 and TRBJ2-7, the complete variable domain is SQTIHQWPATLVQPVGSPLSLECTVEGTSNPNLYWYRQAAGRGLQLLFYSVGIGQISSEVPQNLSASRPQDRQFILSSKKLLLSDSGFYLCAWSPGRYYEQYFGPGTRLTVT.

This clone has at least ten counts. The CDR3 nucleotides read TGTGCCAGCAGCTTGGGACGGGACTATGGCTACACCTTC. As protein: CASSLGRDYGYTF. V is TRBV5-6 and J is TRBJ1-2, with D uncertain. Germline CDR1 is SGHDT and CDR2 is YYEEEE. Trimming left V 0 bases short and J 3 bases short, with 6 bases between. The length of the CDR3 is 13 residues.

The chain recombines TRBV7-2 with TRBJ2-3, with 8 bases lining up with TRBD2. Germline CDR1 is SGHTA and CDR2 is FQGNSA. The junction had 15 bases not matched to a gene; V was cut back by 6 bases and J by 10 bases. CDR3 length equals 15 residues. CDR3 loop: CASSLLAVELEAQYF. DNA for the CDR3: TGTGCCAGCAGTTTACTAGCGGTGGAACTCGAGGCGCAGTATTTT.

This clone has just one count. CDR3 residues: CASSPRDRGNYGYTF. CDR3 bases: TGTGCCAGCTCACCGAGAGACAGGGGAAACTATGGCTACACCTTC. This sequence joins TRBV18 and TRBJ1-2; 8 bases are shared with TRBD1. The J segment lost 2 bases and the V segment lost 3 bases, leaving 5 bases of the junction unmatched. Germline values: CDR1 KGHSH, CDR2 LQKENI. The CDR3 is made up of 15 amino acids.

J is TRBJ2-6 and V is TRBV7-9; TRBD1 matches 7 bases. Germline trimming cut 6 bases from V and 4 bases from J; bases unmatched to any gene: 6. This CDR3 contains 15 residues. CDR1 is SEHNR, CDR2 FQNEAQ, per germline (reference sequence). CDR3 in DNA: TGTGCCAGCAGTACAGGGGCTGGAGGGGCCAACGTCCTGACTTTC. It translates to CASSTGAGGANVLTF.

The chain uses TRBV4-1 and TRBJ2-7, with TRBD2 as a possible D gene (5 bases). This CDR3 has 14 amino acids. V was shortened by 0 bases and J by 3 bases, with 9 bases between the two germline ends. Germline V gene lookup returns CDR1 MGHRA and CDR2 YSYEKL. CDR3 loop: CASSQDLGSYEQYF. The CDR3 DNA reads TGCGCCAGCAGCCAAGATCTGGGGAGCTACGAGCAGTACTTC.

The CDR3 DNA reads as TGCGCCAGCAGCTTTGGGACAGATAATCAGCCCCAGCATTTT. It is translated as CASSFGTDNQPQHF. V is TRBV5-1 and J is TRBJ1-5; TRBD1 agrees at 7 bases. The CDR3 is 14 residues long. V shed 2 bases and J 4 bases; nucleotides not matched to a gene: 3. Germline lookup yields CDR1 SGHRS and CDR2 YFSETQ.